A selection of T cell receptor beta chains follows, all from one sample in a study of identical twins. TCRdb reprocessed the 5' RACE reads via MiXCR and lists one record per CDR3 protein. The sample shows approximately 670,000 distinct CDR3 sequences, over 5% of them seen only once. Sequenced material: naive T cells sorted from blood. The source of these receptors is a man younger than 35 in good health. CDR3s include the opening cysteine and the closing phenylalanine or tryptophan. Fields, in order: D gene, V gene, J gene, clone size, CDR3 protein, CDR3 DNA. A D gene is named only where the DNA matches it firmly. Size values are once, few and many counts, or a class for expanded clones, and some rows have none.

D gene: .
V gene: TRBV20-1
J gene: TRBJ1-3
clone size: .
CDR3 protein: CSARDARASGNTIYF
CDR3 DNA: TGCAGTGCTAGAGATGCACGCGCCTCTGGAAACACCATATATTTT

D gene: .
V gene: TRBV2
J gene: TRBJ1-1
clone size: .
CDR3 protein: CASSERLFGAGTEAFF
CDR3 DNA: TGTGCCAGCAGTGAACGTTTATTCGGGGCTGGCACTGAAGCTTTCTTT

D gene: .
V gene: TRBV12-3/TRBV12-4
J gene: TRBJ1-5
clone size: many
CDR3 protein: CASSWGPTGLGSQPQHF
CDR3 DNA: TGTGCCAGCAGTTGGGGGCCTACAGGGTTGGGTAGTCAGCCCCAGCATTTT

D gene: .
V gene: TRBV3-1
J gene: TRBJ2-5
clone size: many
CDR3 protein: CASSQDLETQYF
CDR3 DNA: TGTGCCAGCAGCCAAGATCTAGAGACCCAGTACTTC

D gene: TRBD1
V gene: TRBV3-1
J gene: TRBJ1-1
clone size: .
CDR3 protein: CASSQEGTGVPTEAFF
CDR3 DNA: TGTGCCAGCAGCCAAGAGGGGACAGGGGTACCCACTGAAGCTTTCTTT

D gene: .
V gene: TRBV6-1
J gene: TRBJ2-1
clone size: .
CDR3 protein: CASSTLAYNEQFF
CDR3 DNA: TGTGCCAGCAGTACCTTAGCCTACAATGAGCAGTTCTTC

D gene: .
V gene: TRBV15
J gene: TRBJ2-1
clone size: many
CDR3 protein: CATSFDPLGNNEQFF
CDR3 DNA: TGTGCCACCAGCTTTGACCCCCTGGGGAACAATGAGCAGTTCTTC

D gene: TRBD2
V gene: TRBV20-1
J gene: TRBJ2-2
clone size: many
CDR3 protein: CSAREDWGEGNGELFF
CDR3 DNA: TGCAGTGCTAGAGAGGACTGGGGGGAGGGAAACGGGGAGCTGTTTTTT

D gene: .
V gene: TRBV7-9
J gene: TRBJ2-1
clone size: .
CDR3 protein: CASTTGSQAKRFF
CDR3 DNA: TGTGCCAGCACCACCGGATCCCAGGCTAAAAGGTTCTTC

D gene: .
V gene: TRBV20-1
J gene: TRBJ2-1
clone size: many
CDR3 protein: CSAKGRNSYNEQFF
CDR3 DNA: TGCAGTGCAAAGGGGCGTAACTCCTACAATGAGCAGTTCTTC

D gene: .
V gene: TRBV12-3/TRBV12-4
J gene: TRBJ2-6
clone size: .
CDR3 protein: CASNGAGSSGANVLTF
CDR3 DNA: TGTGCCAGCAACGGGGCAGGAAGCTCTGGGGCCAACGTCCTGACTTTC

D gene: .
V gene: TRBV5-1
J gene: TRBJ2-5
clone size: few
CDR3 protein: CASSLRGPGQSQETQYF
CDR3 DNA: TGCGCCAGCAGCTTACGGGGACCGGGGCAATCGCAAGAGACCCAGTACTTC

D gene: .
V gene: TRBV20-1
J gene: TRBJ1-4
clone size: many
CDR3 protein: CSANIGFNEKLFF
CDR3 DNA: TGCAGTGCTAATATTGGATTTAATGAAAAACTGTTTTTT

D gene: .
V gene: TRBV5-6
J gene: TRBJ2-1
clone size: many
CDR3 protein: CASSPTDRSYNEQFF
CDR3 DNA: TGTGCCAGCAGCCCAACAGACCGCTCCTACAATGAGCAGTTCTTC

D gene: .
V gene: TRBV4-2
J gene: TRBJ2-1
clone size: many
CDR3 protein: CASSQIGKGGLTSQNEQFF
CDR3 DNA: TGTGCCAGCAGCCAGATAGGTAAAGGGGGCCTGACTAGCCAAAATGAGCAGTTCTTC